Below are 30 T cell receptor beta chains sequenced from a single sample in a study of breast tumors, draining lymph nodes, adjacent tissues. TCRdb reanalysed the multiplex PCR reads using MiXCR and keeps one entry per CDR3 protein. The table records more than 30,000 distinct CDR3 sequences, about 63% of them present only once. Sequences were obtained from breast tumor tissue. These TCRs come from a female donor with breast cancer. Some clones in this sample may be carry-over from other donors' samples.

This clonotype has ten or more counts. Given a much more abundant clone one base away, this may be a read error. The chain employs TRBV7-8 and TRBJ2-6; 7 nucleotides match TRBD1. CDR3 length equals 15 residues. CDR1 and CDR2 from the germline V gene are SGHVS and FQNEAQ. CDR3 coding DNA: TGTGCCAGCAGCCGAACAGGGGACGGGGCCAACGTCCTGCCTTTC. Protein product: CASSRTGDGANVLPF.

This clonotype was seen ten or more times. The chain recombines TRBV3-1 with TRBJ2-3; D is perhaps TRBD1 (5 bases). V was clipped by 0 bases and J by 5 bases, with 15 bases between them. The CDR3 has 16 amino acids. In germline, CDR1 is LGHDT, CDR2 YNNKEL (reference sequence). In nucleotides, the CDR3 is TGTGCCAGCAGCCAAGAGATCTGGCAGGGTAAAGATACGCAGTATTTT. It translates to CASSQEIWQGKDTQYF.

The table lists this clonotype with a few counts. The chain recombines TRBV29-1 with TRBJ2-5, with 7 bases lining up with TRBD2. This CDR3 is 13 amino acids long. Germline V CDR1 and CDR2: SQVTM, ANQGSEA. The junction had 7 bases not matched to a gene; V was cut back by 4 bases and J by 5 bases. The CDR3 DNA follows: TGCAGCGTTGGACCGGGGGGTAGGGAGACCCAGTACTTC. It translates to CSVGPGGRETQYF.

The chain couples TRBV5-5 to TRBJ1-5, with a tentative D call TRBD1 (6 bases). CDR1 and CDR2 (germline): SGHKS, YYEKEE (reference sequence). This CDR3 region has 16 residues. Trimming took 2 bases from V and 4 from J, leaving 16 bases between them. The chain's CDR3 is CASSLSGTLLNQPQHF. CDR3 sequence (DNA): TGTGCCAGCAGCTTATCCGGGACACTTTTAAATCAGCCCCAGCATTTT. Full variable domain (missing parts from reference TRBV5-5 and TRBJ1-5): DAGVTQSPTHLIKTRGQQVTLRCSPISGHKSVSWYQQVLGQGPQFIFQYYEKEERGRGNFPDRFSARQFPNYSSELNVNALLLGDSALYLCASSLSGTLLNQPQHFGDGTRLSIL.

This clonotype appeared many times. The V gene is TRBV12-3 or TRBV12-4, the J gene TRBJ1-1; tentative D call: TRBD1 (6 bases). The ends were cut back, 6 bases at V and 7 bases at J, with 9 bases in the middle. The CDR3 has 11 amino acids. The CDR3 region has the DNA TGTGCCAGCAGCGACAGGTTTGAAGCTTTCTTT. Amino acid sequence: CASSDRFEAFF.

The CDR3 DNA sequence: TGTGCCAGCAGCGCGGTAGGAGCAGTTTTAAACGGGGAGCTGTTTTTT. This gives the protein CASSAVGAVLNGELFF. The gene calls are TRBV7-9 and TRBJ2-2; D is uncertain. This CDR3 has 16 amino acids. Germline V gene lookup returns CDR1 SEHNR and CDR2 FQNEAQ (reference sequence). Between the trimmed V and J ends, which lost 5 bases and 7 bases, there was a span of 20 bases.

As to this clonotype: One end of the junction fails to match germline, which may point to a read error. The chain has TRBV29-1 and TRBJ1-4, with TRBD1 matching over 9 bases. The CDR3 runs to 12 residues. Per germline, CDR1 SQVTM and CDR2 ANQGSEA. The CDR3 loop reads CSVVTGGEKLLF. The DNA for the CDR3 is TGCAGCGTTGTGACAGGGGGTGAAAAACTGCTTTTT.

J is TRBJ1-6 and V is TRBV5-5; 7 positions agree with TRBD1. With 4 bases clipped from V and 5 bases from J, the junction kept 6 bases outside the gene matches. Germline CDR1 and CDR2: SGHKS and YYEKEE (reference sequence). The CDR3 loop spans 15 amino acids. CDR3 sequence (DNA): TGTGCCAGCAGCGGAGGACAGGTGAATAATTCACCCCTCCACTTT. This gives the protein CASSGGQVNNSPLHF.

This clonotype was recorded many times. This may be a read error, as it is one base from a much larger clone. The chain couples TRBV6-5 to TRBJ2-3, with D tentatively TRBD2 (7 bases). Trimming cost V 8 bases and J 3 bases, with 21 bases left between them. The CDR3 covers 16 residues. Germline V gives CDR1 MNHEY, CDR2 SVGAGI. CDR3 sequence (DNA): TGTGCCAGCTCGCGGAGGAGGGGGAGGGGGACAGATACGCAGTATTTT. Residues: CASSRRRGRGTDTQYF.

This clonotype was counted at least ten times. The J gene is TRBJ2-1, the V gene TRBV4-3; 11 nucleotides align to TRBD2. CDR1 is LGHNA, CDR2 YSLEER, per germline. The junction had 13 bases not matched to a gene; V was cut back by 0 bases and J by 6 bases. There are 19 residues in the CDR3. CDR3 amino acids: CASSQEPGVAGGPVNEQFF. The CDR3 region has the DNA TGCGCCAGCAGCCAAGAGCCTGGGGTAGCGGGGGGGCCCGTCAATGAGCAGTTCTTC.

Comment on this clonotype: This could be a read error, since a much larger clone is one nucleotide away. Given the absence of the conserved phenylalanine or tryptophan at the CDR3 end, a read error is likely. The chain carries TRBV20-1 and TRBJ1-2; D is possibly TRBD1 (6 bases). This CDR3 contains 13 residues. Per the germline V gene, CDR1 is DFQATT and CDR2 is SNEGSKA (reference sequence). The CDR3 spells CSASRDTNYAYTY. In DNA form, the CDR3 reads TGCAGTGCTAGTAGGGACACCAACTATGCCTACACCTAC.

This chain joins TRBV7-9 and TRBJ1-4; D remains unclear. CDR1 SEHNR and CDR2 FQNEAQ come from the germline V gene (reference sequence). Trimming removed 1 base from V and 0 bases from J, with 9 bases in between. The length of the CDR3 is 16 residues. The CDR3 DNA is TGTGCCAGCAGCTTAGGAGTGACACCAACTAATGAAAAACTGTTTTTT. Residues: CASSLGVTPTNEKLFF.

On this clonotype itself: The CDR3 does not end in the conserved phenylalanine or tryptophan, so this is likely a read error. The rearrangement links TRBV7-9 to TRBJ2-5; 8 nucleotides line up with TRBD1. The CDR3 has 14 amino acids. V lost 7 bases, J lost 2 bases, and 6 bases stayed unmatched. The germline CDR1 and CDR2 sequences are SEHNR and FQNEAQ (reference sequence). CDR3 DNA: TGTGCCAGCAACTCATGGGACAGGCAAGAGACCCAGTACCTC. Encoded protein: CASNSWDRQETQYL.

The CDR3 region is CASSARNSGGNSYNEQFF. In nucleotides, the CDR3 is TGTGCCAGCAGCGCCCGGAATAGCGGGGGAAACTCCTACAATGAGCAGTTCTTC. The rearrangement uses TRBV9 and TRBJ2-1; 9 nucleotides align to TRBD2. CDR3 length: 18 residues. Germline V CDR1 and CDR2: SGDLS, YYNGEE. Unmatched junction bases numbered 10, after V lost 3 bases and J lost 0 bases. Looking up the rest from reference TRBV9 and TRBJ2-1 gives the full variable domain: DSGVTQTPKHLITATGQRVTLRCSPRSGDLSVYWYQQSLDQGLQFLIQYYNGEERAKGNILERFSAQQFPDLHSELNLSSLELGDSALYFCASSARNSGGNSYNEQFFGPGTRLTVL.

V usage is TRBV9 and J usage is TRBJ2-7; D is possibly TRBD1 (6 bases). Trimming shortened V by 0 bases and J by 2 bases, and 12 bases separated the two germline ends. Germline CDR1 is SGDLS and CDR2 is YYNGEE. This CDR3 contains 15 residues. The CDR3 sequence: CASSVDPDSTYEQYF. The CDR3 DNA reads TGTGCCAGCAGCGTAGATCCGGACAGTACCTACGAGCAGTACTTC.

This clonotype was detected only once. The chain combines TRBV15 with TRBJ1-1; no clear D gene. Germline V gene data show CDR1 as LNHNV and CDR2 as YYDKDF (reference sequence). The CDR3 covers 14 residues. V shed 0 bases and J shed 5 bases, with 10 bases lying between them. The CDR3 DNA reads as TGTGCCACCAGCAGAGATTCATGGGGAACTGAAGCTTTCTTT. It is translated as CATSRDSWGTEAFF.

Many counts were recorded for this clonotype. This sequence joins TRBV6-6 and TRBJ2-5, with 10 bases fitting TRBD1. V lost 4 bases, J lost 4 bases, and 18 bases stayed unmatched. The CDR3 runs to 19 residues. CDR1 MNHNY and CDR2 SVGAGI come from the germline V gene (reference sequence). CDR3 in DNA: TGTGCCAGCAGTTCCCCCGCCGGGATGGGACAGGGGCTGCGAGAGACCCAGTACTTC. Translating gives CASSSPAGMGQGLRETQYF.

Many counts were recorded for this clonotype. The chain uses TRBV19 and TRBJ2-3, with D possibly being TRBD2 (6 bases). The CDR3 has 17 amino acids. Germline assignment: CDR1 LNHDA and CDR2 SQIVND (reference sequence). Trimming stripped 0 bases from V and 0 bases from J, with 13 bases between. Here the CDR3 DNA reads TGTGCCAGTAGTATAGATTTGACTAGTGGAAGCACAGATACGCAGTATTTT. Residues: CASSIDLTSGSTDTQYF.

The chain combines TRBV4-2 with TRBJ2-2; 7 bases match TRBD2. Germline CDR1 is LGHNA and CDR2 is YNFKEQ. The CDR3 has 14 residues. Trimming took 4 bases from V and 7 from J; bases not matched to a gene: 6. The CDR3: CASSLGTGGGELFF. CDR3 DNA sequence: TGTGCCAGCAGCCTGGGGACGGGGGGCGGGGAGCTGTTTTTT.

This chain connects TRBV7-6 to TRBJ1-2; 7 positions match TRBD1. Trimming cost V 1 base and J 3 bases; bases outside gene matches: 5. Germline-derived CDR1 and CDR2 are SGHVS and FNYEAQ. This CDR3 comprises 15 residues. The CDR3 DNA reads TGTGCCAGCAGCTTAGTTGAGGGGACAGACTATGGCTACACCTTC. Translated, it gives CASSLVEGTDYGYTF.

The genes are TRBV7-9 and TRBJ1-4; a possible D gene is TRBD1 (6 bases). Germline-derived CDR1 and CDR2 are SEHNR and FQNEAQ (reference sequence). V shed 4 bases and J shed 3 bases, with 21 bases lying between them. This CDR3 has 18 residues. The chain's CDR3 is CASSSPRQQRGANEKLFF. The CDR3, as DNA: TGTGCCAGCAGCTCGCCGAGACAACAGAGGGGGGCTAATGAAAAACTGTTTTTT. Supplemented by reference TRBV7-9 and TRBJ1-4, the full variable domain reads DTGVSQNPRHKITKRGQNVTFRCDPISEHNRLYWYRQTLGQGPEFLTYFQNEAQLEKSRLLSDRFSAERPKGSFSTLEIQRTEQGDSAMYLCASSSPRQQRGANEKLFFGSGTQLSVL.

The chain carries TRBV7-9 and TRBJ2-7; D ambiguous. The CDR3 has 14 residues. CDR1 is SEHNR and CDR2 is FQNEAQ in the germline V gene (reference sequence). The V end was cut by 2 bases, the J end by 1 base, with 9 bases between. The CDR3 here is CASSLYLGSYEQYF. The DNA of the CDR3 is TGTGCCAGCAGCTTATATCTCGGTTCCTACGAGCAGTACTTC.

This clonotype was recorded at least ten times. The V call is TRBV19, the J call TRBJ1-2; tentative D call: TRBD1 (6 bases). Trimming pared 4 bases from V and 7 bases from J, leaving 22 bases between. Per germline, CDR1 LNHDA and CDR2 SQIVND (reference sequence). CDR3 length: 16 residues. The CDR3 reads CASSTIDRPGAGGYTF. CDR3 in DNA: TGTGCCAGTAGTACCATCGACAGGCCGGGGGCAGGTGGCTACACCTTC.

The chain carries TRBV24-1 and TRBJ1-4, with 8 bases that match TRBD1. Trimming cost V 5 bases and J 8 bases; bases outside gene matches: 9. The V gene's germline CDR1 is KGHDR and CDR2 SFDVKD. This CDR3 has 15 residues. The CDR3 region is CATSGGTGRREKLFF. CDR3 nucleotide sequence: TGTGCCACCAGTGGCGGGACAGGAAGGAGAGAAAAACTGTTTTTT.

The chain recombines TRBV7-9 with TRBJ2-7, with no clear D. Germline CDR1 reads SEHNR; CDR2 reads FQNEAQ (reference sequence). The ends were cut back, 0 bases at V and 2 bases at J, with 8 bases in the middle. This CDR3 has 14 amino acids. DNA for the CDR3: TGTGCCAGCAGCTTAGCGGGCAGCACCTACGAGCAGTACGTC. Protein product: CASSLAGSTYEQYV.

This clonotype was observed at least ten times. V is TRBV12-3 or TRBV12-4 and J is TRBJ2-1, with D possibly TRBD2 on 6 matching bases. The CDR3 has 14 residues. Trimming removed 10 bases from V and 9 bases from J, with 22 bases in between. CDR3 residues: CATSPGVRSSEQFF. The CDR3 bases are TGTGCCACAAGTCCGGGGGTGCGTAGCAGTGAGCAGTTCTTC.

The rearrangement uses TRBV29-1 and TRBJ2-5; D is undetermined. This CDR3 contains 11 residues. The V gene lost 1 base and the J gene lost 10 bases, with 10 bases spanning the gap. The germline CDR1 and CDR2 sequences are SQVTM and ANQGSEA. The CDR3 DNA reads TGCAGCGTTGAAGGGCCGTCAGTCCAGTACTTC. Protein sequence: CSVEGPSVQYF.

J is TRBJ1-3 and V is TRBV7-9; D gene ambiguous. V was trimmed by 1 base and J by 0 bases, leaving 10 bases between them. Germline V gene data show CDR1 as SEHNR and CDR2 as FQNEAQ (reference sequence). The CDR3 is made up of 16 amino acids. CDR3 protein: CASSLVGGTSGNTIYF. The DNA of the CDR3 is TGTGCCAGCAGCTTAGTTGGCGGAACCTCTGGAAACACCATATATTTT.

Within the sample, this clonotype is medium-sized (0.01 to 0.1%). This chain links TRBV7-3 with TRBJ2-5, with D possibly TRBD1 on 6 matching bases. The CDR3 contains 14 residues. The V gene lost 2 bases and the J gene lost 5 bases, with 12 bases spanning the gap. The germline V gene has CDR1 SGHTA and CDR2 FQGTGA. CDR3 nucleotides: TGTGCCAGCAGCTTACAGGGGAATGCCGAGACCCAGTACTTC. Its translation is CASSLQGNAETQYF.

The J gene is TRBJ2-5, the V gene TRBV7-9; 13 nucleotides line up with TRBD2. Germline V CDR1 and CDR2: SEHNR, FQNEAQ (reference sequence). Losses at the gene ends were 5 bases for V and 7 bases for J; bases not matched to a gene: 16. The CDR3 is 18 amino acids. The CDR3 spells CASSEGLAGILEGGTQYF. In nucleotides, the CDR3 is TGTGCCAGCAGCGAGGGACTAGCGGGAATCCTTGAGGGAGGGACCCAGTACTTC.